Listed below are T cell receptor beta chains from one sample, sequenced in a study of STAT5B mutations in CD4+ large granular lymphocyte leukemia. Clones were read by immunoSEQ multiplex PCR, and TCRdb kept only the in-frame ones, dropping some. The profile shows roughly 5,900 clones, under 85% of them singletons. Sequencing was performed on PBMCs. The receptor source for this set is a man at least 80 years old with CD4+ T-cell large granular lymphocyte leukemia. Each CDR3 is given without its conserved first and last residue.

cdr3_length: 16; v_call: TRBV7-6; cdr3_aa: ASSLKPVSGTANYGYT
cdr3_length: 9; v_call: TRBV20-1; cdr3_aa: SATASGGYT
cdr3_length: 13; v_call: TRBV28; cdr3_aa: ASSPRTGMNTEAF
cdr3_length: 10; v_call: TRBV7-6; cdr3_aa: ASSSGYHGYT
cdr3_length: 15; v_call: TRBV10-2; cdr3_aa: ASSAGTGGVWNYGYT
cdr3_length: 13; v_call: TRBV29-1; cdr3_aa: SAGPQRIGDYGYT
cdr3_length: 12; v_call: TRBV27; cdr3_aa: ASSWTGEGTEAF
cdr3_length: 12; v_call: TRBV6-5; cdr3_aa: ASSYSTQYTEAF
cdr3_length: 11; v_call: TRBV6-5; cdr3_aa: ASSLLGGNEQF
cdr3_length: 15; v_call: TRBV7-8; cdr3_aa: ASSLEVAGGLFNEQF
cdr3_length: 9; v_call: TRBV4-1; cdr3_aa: ATTAGNEQF
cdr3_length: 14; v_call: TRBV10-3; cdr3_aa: AISERAGRDGYIQY
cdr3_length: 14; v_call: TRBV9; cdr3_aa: ASSRSGTVSPYEQY
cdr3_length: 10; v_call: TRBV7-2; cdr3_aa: ASSLSQHEQF
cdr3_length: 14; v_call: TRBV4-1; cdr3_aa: ASSQVGPGDADTQY
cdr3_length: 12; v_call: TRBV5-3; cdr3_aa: ARSLGGSNQPQH
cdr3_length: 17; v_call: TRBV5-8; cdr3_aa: ASSLGGERAGGSYNEQF